The clone carrying this T cell receptor beta chain appeared a few times. The data were taken from a study of blood T cell repertoires in COVID-19. At the level of the study: PBMCs, B-cell-depleted T cells, or T cells were the source of the cDNA or gDNA that made up the material.

The CDR3 spans 12 residues. The V end lost 1 base, the J end lost 6 bases, and 6 bases lay between the germline ends. From germline, CDR1 is SEHNR and CDR2 FQNEAQ (reference sequence). Profiling relied on immunoSEQ multiplex PCR, and the TCRdb table lists in-frame clones only, not all of them. The sample lists roughly 80,000 clones, roughly four fifths occurring once. This chain links TRBV7-9 with TRBJ1-2, with D unclear. The sample comprised peripheral blood. This TCR was recovered from a human donor in a cohort sampled during active COVID-19. The CDR3 DNA is TGTGCCAGCAGCTTAGGGGCAGATGGCTACACCTTC. As protein: CASSLGADGYTF.